One sample yielded the 5 T cell receptor beta chains listed below, sequenced in a study of T cells after posttransplantation cyclophosphamide. The repertoire was sequenced with immunoSEQ multiplex PCR; TCRdb's copy has only in-frame clones and lacks some. This sample carries approximately 8,000 clones and no singletons, and less than 6% goes to the top ten. A marrow graft followed busulfan-fludarabine conditioning, with cyclophosphamide on days +3 and +4. Here the sequenced sample was PBMCs, taken after allogeneic stem cell transplant with posttransplant cyclophosphamide. The receptors stem from a male patient aged 18 to 35 who received an allogeneic stem cell transplant from an unrelated donor, was CMV-positive, and had acute and chronic GVHD. A subset of T cells may come from the graft donor.

The table lists this clone with many counts. This chain joins TRBV7-9 and TRBJ1-2; TRBD1 might be the D (6 bases). V lost 5 bases, J lost 3 bases, and 16 bases lay in between. The V gene's germline CDR1 is SEHNR and CDR2 FQNEAQ (reference sequence). There are 15 residues in the CDR3. CDR3 in DNA: TGTGCCAGCAGCCTACAGGGAAATGAATACTATGGCTACACCTTC. It specifies CASSLQGNEYYGYTF.

This clone was counted many times. This CDR3 is CASSRDRPTGELFF. The CDR3 bases are TGTGCCAGCAGCCGGGACAGACCCACCGGGGAGCTGTTTTTT. This chain connects TRBV6-5 to TRBJ2-2; 7 bases line up with TRBD1. The CDR3 contains 14 residues. The V gene's germline CDR1 is MNHEY and CDR2 SVGAGI. J was trimmed by 4 bases and V by 6 bases; bases with no gene match: 5.

Many counts were recorded for this clone. The chain recombines TRBV12-5 with TRBJ1-5, with TRBD1 matching 10 bases. This CDR3 contains 16 residues. J was trimmed by 2 bases and V by 4 bases; bases with no gene match: 5. Germline CDR1 is LGHNT and CDR2 is FRNRAP. The CDR3 here is CASGSLGQGGNQPQHF. CDR3 coding DNA: TGTGCTAGTGGTTCCTTAGGACAGGGGGGCAATCAGCCCCAGCATTTT.

This clone appeared many times. The V call is TRBV7-9, the J call TRBJ2-5; D is perhaps TRBD2 (5 bases). Germline V gene sequence: CDR1 SEHNR, CDR2 FQNEAQ (reference sequence). The V gene lost 3 bases and the J gene lost 4 bases, with 6 bases spanning the gap. This CDR3 contains 12 residues. DNA for the CDR3: TGTGCCAGCAGCTTGGGAGTAGAGACCCAGTACTTC. Amino acid sequence: CASSLGVETQYF. The full variable domain, with the rest looked up from reference TRBV7-9 and TRBJ2-5, is DTGVSQNPRHKITKRGQNVTFRCDPISEHNRLYWYRQTLGQGPEFLTYFQNEAQLEKSRLLSDRFSAERPKGSFSTLEIQRTEQGDSAMYLCASSLGVETQYFGPGTRLLVL.

This clone was observed many times. The chain is built from TRBV5-1 and TRBJ2-6; no reliable D call. Trimming took off 0 bases at V and 0 bases at J, with 4 bases between the two ends. The CDR3 is 15 amino acids. Germline lookup yields CDR1 SGHRS and CDR2 YFSETQ. The CDR3: CASSLAHSGANVLTF. CDR3 nucleotides: TGCGCCAGCAGCTTGGCCCACTCTGGGGCCAACGTCCTGACTTTC.